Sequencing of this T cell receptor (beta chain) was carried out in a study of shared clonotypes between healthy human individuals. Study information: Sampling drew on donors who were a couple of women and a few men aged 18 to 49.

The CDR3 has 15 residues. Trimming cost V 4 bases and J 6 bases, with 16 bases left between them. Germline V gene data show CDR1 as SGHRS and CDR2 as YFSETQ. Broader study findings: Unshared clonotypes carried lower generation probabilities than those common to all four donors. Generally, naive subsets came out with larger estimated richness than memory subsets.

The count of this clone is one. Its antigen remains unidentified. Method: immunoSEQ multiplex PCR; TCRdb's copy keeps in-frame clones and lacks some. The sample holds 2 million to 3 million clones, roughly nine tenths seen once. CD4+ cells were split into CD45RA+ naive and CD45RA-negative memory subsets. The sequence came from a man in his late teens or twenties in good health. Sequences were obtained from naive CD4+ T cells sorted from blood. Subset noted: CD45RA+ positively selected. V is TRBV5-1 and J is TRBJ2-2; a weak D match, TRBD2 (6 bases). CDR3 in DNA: TGCGCCAGCAGCCCCGTCGGGGAGGCGGCCGGGGAGCTGTTTTTT. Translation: CASSPVGEAAGELFF.